This is a list of T cell receptor beta chains from one sample in a study of cytomegalovirus exposure and HLA in healthy donors. Profiling relied on immunoSEQ multiplex PCR, and the TCRdb table lists in-frame clones only, not all of them. The repertoire holds 100,000 or so clones, with roughly 69% as singletons. Sequenced input: PBMCs. These receptors all stem from a woman aged 25 to 39 in good health and CMV-seronegative. Both conserved end residues are part of each CDR3. A D gene is named only where the DNA matches it firmly. Expanded clones get a size class; other rows say once, few or many, or leave the size out.

clone size	D gene	J gene	V gene	CDR3 protein	CDR3 DNA
.	.	TRBJ1-1	TRBV10-1	CASSEDRPNTEAFF	TGCGCCAGCAGTGAGGACAGGCCGAACACTGAAGCTTTCTTT
.	TRBD1	TRBJ1-3	TRBV5-6	CASSSDRAENTIYF	TGTGCCAGCAGCTCGGACAGGGCTGAAAACACCATATATTTT
.	.	TRBJ2-7	TRBV18	CASSPPSGYEQYF	TGTGCCAGCTCACCACCGTCGGGATACGAGCAGTACTTC
.	TRBD1	TRBJ2-5	TRBV5-1	CASSLARDSPQYF	TGCGCCAGCAGCTTGGCCAGGGACAGCCCGCAGTACTTC
few	TRBD2	TRBJ2-7	TRBV25-1	CASPGGSGYEQYF	TGTGCCAGCCCGGGGGGTAGCGGCTACGAGCAGTACTTC
.	TRBD2	TRBJ2-7	TRBV10-3	CAIRSGSPGGEQYF	TGTGCCATCAGGAGCGGGAGTCCGGGGGGCGAGCAGTACTTC
.	.	TRBJ1-3	TRBV6-1	CASSEGTDSGNTIYF	TGTGCCAGCAGTGAAGGGACAGACTCTGGAAACACCATATATTTT
once	TRBD1	TRBJ2-4	TRBV5-6	CASSLGERDSPIQYF	TGTGCCAGCAGCTTGGGGGAAAGGGACAGCCCAATTCAGTACTTC
.	.	TRBJ1-6	TRBV10-3	CAISDKSGRSSPLHF	TGTGCCATCAGTGACAAGTCAGGGAGGAGTTCACCCCTCCACTTT
.	TRBD1	TRBJ1-5	TRBV6-1	CASSGQGPQPQHF	TGTGCCAGCAGTGGACAGGGTCCTCAGCCCCAGCATTTT
.	TRBD1	TRBJ1-2	TRBV6-5	CASSQRTGFVGYTF	TGTGCCAGCAGTCAAAGGACAGGGTTCGTTGGCTACACCTTC
.	.	TRBJ1-4	TRBV5-4	CASSSLDSSTNEKLFF	TGTGCCAGCAGCTCCCTCGACAGCTCAACTAATGAAAAACTGTTTTTT
.	.	TRBJ1-5	TRBV29-1	CSVDGEDLEPQHF	TGCAGCGTTGACGGGGAGGACCTAGAGCCCCAGCATTTT
few	.	TRBJ2-5	TRBV7-8	CASSLVSGSKAETQYF	TGTGCCAGCAGCTTAGTATCAGGGTCCAAGGCGGAGACCCAGTACTTC